This TCR beta chain was captured by sequencing in a study of T cells in Graves' hyperthyroidism and ophthalmopathy. Study-level results: Most thyroid clonotypes expanded above 0.001 were also detected in blood.

The TCR beta CDR3 regions underwent amplification using RNA transcripts as the source. In the first-round RT-PCR of the TCR CDR3, the HTBI primer set was used. TCRdb redid the calling of the multiplex PCR reads with MiXCR, one entry per CDR3 protein. In the table there are approximately 630,000 distinct CDR3 sequences, 16% of which are singletons. Remarks on this clonotype: Its specificity is unknown.

Researchers defined stable Graves' hyperthyroidism as no ophthalmopathy progression within 18 months. Those with hyperthyroidism were 18 to 65 years old, newly diagnosed, and ill for under 2 months. CDR1 SEHNR and CDR2 FQNEAQ come from the germline V gene (reference sequence). The V gene end was trimmed by 3 bases and the J gene end by 6 bases; junction bases not matched to a gene: 9. The CDR3 has 16 residues. The gene calls are TRBV7-9 and TRBJ2-2; 8 bases match TRBD2. This sequence was found in a woman between 25 and 40 years old with Graves' hyperthyroidism. The material sequenced was blood. Here the CDR3 DNA reads TGTGCCAGCAGCTTGATCGTACCAGCGGGAGCCGGGGAGCTGTTTTTT. It encodes CASSLIVPAGAGELFF.